This TCR beta chain was captured in a study of shared clonotypes between healthy human individuals. The V end lost 3 bases, the J end lost 4 bases, and 7 bases lay between the germline ends. The CDR3 is 13 residues long. Germline V CDR1 and CDR2: LNHDA, SQIVND (reference sequence). Repertoires were generated with immunoSEQ multiplex PCR, while TCRdb's copy carries only in-frame clones and drops some. The sample comprises 550,000 to 850,000 clones, about 74% of which are singletons, and approximately 1.6% rests with the top ten. This TCR was recovered from a woman aged 30 to 39 in good health. This rearrangement joins TRBV19 to TRBJ1-5, with D uncertain. The sample consisted of memory CD4+ T cells sorted from blood. Sample subset: CD45RA-negative fraction. The CDR3 reads CASSISENQPQHF. The CDR3 nucleotides are TGTGCCAGTAGTATTTCAGAAAATCAGCCCCAGCATTTT.